Presented here are 16 T cell receptor beta chains from one specimen sequenced in a study of regulatory T cells in long-lasting Graves disease. As for time point: persistent/refractory GD, antithyroid drugs over 5 years with positive TRAb. The TCR library was prepared using RNA isolated from PBMCs. Both iRepertoire HTBI primers and Arm-PCR of CDR3 regions were used to build the TCR beta libraries. TCRdb redid the calling of the multiplex PCR reads with MiXCR, one entry per CDR3 protein. The data show hundreds of thousands of distinct CDR3 sequences, around 20% seen once. The sample was peripheral blood mononuclear cells (PBMCs), taken when the disease was refractory, from a patient treated with antithyroid drugs. The receptors stem from a female donor with Graves disease.

In this sample, this clonotype turned up many times. The V and J genes are TRBV28 and TRBJ2-5, with D possibly matching TRBD1 (6 bases). CDR3 length equals 11 residues. V was trimmed by 2 bases and J by 9 bases, leaving 7 bases between them. Germline V gives CDR1 MDHEN, CDR2 SYDVKM. CDR3 residues: CASSLQGSQYF. The CDR3 region has the DNA TGTGCCAGCAGTTTACAGGGGTCCCAGTACTTC.

The CDR3 DNA follows: TGTGCCAGCAGTTTCAGGCACACCGGGGAGCTGTTTTTT. Amino acids: CASSFRHTGELFF. This rearrangement joins TRBV28 to TRBJ2-2; no clear D gene. Germline assignment: CDR1 MDHEN and CDR2 SYDVKM. The CDR3 runs to 13 residues. Between the trimmed V and J ends, which lost 3 bases and 3 bases, there was a span of 5 bases.

This clonotype was detected only a few times. Compared with germline, one end of the junction differs, possibly owing to a read error. The chain has TRBV6-1 and TRBJ1-2, with TRBD1 as a possible D gene (6 bases). This CDR3 region has 13 residues. The V gene's germline CDR1 is MNHNS and CDR2 SASEGT. In DNA form, the CDR3 reads TGTGTCAGCAGTTCAGGGGACTACTATGGCTACACCTTC. Residues: CVSSSGDYYGYTF.

Concerning this clonotype: The likely explanation is a read error, given a far larger clone one base away. The rearrangement joins TRBV6-4 to TRBJ2-7, with D tentatively TRBD1 (7 bases). The germline V gene has CDR1 MRHNA and CDR2 SNTAGT. The CDR3 extends over 14 amino acids. The CDR3 DNA is TGTGCCAGCAGTTGGACAGGACTAACCTACAAGCAGTACTTC. Protein: CASSWTGLTYKQYF.

This clonotype was seen repeatedly, ten times or more. The V call is TRBV14, the J call TRBJ1-6; the D gene is possibly TRBD1 (6 bases). Trimming stripped 4 bases from V and 7 bases from J, with 14 bases between. Per germline, CDR1 SGHDN and CDR2 FVKESK. The length of the CDR3 is 15 residues. The CDR3: CASSPVGRGNSPLHF. The CDR3 DNA follows: TGTGCCAGCAGCCCGGTGGGGAGGGGGAATTCACCCCTCCACTTT.

This chain links TRBV20-1 with TRBJ2-7; D assignment may be TRBD1 or TRBD2 (6 bases each). The V gene's germline CDR1 is DFQATT and CDR2 SNEGSKA (reference sequence). Deletions cut 3 bases from V and 4 bases from J, with 19 bases between. The CDR3 runs 15 residues. The CDR3 DNA sequence: TGCAGTGCTAGGCTGGACTACTCCCAGGGGTACGAGCAGTACTTC. This codes for CSARLDYSQGYEQYF.

In this sample, this clonotype turned up many times. The gene calls are TRBV6-1 and TRBJ2-5, with D possibly matching TRBD1 (5 bases). The CDR3 is 15 residues long. Germline V gene data show CDR1 as MNHNS and CDR2 as SASEGT. The V and J ends lost 6 bases and 6 bases respectively, with 20 bases between them. The CDR3 region has the DNA TGTGCCAGCAGCCAAGGGCGACAGTCGTCGCAGACCCAGTACTTC. It translates to CASSQGRQSSQTQYF.

This clonotype was seen a few times. The gene calls are TRBV6-2 or TRBV6-3 and TRBJ1-5; D is unresolved. Germline loops: CDR1 MNHEY, CDR2 SVGEGT. V gave up 2 bases and J gave up 4 bases, with 12 bases separating them. The CDR3 has 15 amino acids. Here the CDR3 DNA reads TGTGCCAGCAGTTACACGGCAGGAGTTAATCAGCCCCAGCATTTT. It translates to CASSYTAGVNQPQHF.

This clonotype was found a few times. The chain uses TRBV19 and TRBJ1-5, with unresolved D. The germline V gene encodes CDR1 LNHDA and CDR2 SQIVND (reference sequence). The CDR3 sequence is 11 residues long. V lost 8 bases and J 9 bases, leaving 11 bases between the germline ends. The CDR3 spells CASEKDGPQHF. The CDR3 DNA sequence: TGTGCCAGTGAGAAGGATGGGCCCCAGCATTTT.

In this sample, this clonotype turned up many times. V gene TRBV27 combines with J gene TRBJ1-1, with 11 bases identical to TRBD1. This CDR3 has 16 residues. V was pared by 5 bases and J by 4 bases, with 9 bases of the junction left unmatched. Germline CDR1 reads MNHEY; CDR2 reads SMNVEV (reference sequence). The CDR3 protein is CASSQARGTGGTEAFF. The CDR3 nucleotides read TGTGCCAGCAGTCAAGCTAGAGGGACAGGGGGCACTGAAGCTTTCTTT.

This clonotype occurred many times. The chain combines TRBV20-1 with TRBJ2-2, with TRBD2 matching 12 bases. This CDR3 has 18 residues. The germline CDR1 and CDR2 sequences are DFQATT and SNEGSKA (reference sequence). With V trimmed by 3 bases and J by 3 bases, 11 bases remained unmatched. The CDR3 spells CSASTGGLAGRDTGELFF. CDR3 sequence (DNA): TGCAGTGCTAGTACAGGGGGACTAGCGGGCCGAGACACCGGGGAGCTGTTTTTT.

This clonotype was observed many times. CDR3 sequence (DNA): TGTGCCAGCAGCCTGCGCGCCAAAAACATTCAGTACTTC. Translating it yields CASSLRAKNIQYF. This chain connects TRBV7-2 to TRBJ2-4; no definite D call. V was trimmed by 5 bases and J by 1 base, leaving 6 bases between them. Germline V lookup: CDR1 SGHTA, CDR2 FQGNSA. This CDR3 is built from 13 residues.

At least ten counts were recorded for this clonotype. This chain joins TRBV28 and TRBJ2-5, with 8 bases aligning to TRBD2. With V trimmed by 6 bases and J by 4 bases, 13 bases remained unmatched. The germline V gene has CDR1 MDHEN and CDR2 SYDVKM. CDR3 length equals 16 residues. The CDR3, as DNA: TGTGCCAGCAGCTCGGTGTTCGGGAGGGAGGGAGAGACCCAGTACTTC. Translation: CASSSVFGREGETQYF.

A single count supports this clonotype. The rearrangement joins TRBV5-1 to TRBJ2-1; unclear D gene. Germline V gene data show CDR1 as SGHRS and CDR2 as YFSETQ. The CDR3 is 15 amino acids. Deletions cut 0 bases from V and 2 bases from J, with 9 bases between. This chain's CDR3 is CASSLGARTYNEQFF. CDR3 nucleotide sequence: TGCGCCAGCAGCTTGGGAGCCAGGACCTACAATGAGCAGTTCTTC.

The rearrangement links TRBV5-5 to TRBJ2-7; tentative D call: TRBD2 (5 bases). The V gene lost 4 bases and the J gene lost 0 bases, with 17 bases spanning the gap. This CDR3 is 16 amino acids long. The V gene's germline CDR1 is SGHKS and CDR2 YYEKEE (reference sequence). The CDR3 spells CASSPRRITSSYEQYF. The CDR3 DNA is TGTGCCAGCAGCCCTAGGAGGATTACCAGCTCCTACGAGCAGTACTTC.

This clonotype was picked up many times. This rearrangement joins TRBV28 to TRBJ2-3; 7 nucleotides align to TRBD1. The CDR3 runs to 15 residues. J gave up 1 base and V 8 bases, and 9 bases lay outside the gene matches. The germline gives CDR1 MDHEN, CDR2 SYDVKM. The CDR3 nucleotides read TGTGCCAGCTCGCCCCGACAGGGCGGCACAGATACGCAGTATTTT. It translates to CASSPRQGGTDTQYF.